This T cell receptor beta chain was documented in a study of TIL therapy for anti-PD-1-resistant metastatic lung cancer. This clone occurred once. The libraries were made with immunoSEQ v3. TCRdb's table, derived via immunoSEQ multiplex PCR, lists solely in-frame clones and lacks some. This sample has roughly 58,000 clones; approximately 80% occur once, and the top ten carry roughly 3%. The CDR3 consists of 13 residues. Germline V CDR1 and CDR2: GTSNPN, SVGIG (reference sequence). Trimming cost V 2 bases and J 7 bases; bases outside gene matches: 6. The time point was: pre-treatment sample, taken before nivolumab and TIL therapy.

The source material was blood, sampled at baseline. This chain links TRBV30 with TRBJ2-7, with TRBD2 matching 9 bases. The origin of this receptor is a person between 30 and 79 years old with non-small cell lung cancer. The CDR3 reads CAWSLGGREEQYF. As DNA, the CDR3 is TGTGCCTGGAGTCTGGGCGGGAGGGAAGAGCAGTACTTC. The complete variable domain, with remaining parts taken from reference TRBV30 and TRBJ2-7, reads SQTIHQWPATLVQPVGSPLSLECTVEGTSNPNLYWYRQAAGRGLQLLFYSVGIGQISSEVPQNLSASRPQDRQFILSSKKLLLSDSGFYLCAWSLGGREEQYFGPGTRLTVT.